These 8 T cell receptor beta chains came from one sample sequenced in a study of beta chain features in type 1 diabetes. Study results and limitations: Significant though moderate, a shortening of TCRB CDR3s appeared in all four CD4+ subsets of Type 1 diabetes patients.

Since all of the isolated RNA was reverse transcribed, expressed TCRB transcripts were what got sequenced. The assay was immunoSEQ multiplex PCR, and TCRdb's table has in-frame clones only and misses some. Of around 710,000 clones in the sample, around 12% were seen once. The antigens for these receptors are not known. Sequencing was performed on naive CD4+ T cells from blood. Receptor source: a man younger than 40 with type 1 diabetes.

The V call is TRBV7-2, the J call TRBJ2-7; 7 nucleotides agree with TRBD1. Germline V gives CDR1 SGHTA, CDR2 FQGNSA. The V segment lost 0 bases and the J segment 4 bases; nucleotides outside the gene matches: 9. This CDR3 region has 16 residues. Here the CDR3 DNA reads TGTGCCAGCAGCTTAGCTTGGGGACAGAGTACGTACGAGCAGTACTTC. Its protein product is CASSLAWGQSTYEQYF.

This clone was observed a handful of times. The CDR3 DNA sequence: TGTGCCAGCAGTCGGGGGGGAAAACTGTTTTTT. It codes for CASSRGGKLFF. The V and J genes are TRBV6-5 and TRBJ1-4, with a tentative D call TRBD1 (5 bases). V was trimmed by 5 bases and J by 10 bases, leaving 8 bases between them. This CDR3 has 11 residues. Looked up from germline, CDR1 is MNHEY and CDR2 is SVGAGI.

This chain links TRBV18 with TRBJ2-5; 8 bases agree with TRBD1. CDR3 length: 14 amino acids. J gave up 3 bases and V 0 bases, and 0 bases lay outside the gene matches. Germline V gene data show CDR1 as KGHSH and CDR2 as LQKENI. The CDR3 loop is CASSPPGQEETQYF. Here the CDR3 DNA reads TGTGCCAGCTCACCACCGGGACAGGAAGAGACCCAGTACTTC.

This clone was recorded a few times. The gene calls are TRBV29-1 and TRBJ2-7; perhaps TRBD2 as D (6 bases). CDR3 length: 13 residues. Trimming cost V 3 bases and J 2 bases, with 11 bases left between them. Germline V gene data show CDR1 as SQVTM and CDR2 as ANQGSEA. The CDR3 bases are TGCAGCGTTGAGGGAGGAATTACCTACGAGCAGTACTTC. Its translation is CSVEGGITYEQYF.

The CDR3 is CASSLPQGYEQFF. The CDR3 nucleotides read TGCGCCAGCAGCCTGCCACAGGGCTATGAGCAGTTCTTC. The chain couples TRBV5-1 to TRBJ2-1, with D perhaps matching TRBD1 (6 bases). The CDR3 is made up of 13 amino acids. Germline-derived CDR1 and CDR2 are SGHRS and YFSETQ. Trimming left V 4 bases short and J 8 bases short, with 13 bases between. Filled out from reference TRBV5-1 and TRBJ2-1, the complete variable domain reads KAGVTQTPRYLIKTRGQQVTLSCSPISGHRSVSWYQQTPGQGLQFLFEYFSETQRNKGNFPGRFSGRQFSNSRSEMNVSTLELGDSALYLCASSLPQGYEQFFGPGTRLTVL.

The chain combines TRBV9 with TRBJ1-4, with 8 bases fitting TRBD1. The CDR3 loop spans 17 amino acids. Germline V gene lookup returns CDR1 SGDLS and CDR2 YYNGEE. Trimming took 3 bases from V and 4 from J; bases not matched to a gene: 11. In DNA, the CDR3 is TGTGCCAGCAGCGCCAGGACAGGGATCGAGGGTAATGAAAAACTGTTTTTT. Encoded protein: CASSARTGIEGNEKLFF.

V is TRBV7-2 and J is TRBJ2-5; D is unresolved. The length of the CDR3 is 13 residues. Trimming shortened V by 5 bases and J by 4 bases, and 11 bases separated the two germline ends. Germline CDR1 is SGHTA and CDR2 is FQGNSA. Here the CDR3 DNA reads TGTGCCAGCAGCCGCCGGGTCGTAGAGACCCAGTACTTC. This gives the protein CASSRRVVETQYF.

This clone has only a few counts. The rearrangement joins TRBV7-9 to TRBJ2-5; a possible D gene is TRBD2 (6 bases). The length of the CDR3 is 15 residues. Germline V gene sequence: CDR1 SEHNR, CDR2 FQNEAQ (reference sequence). Deletions cut 5 bases from V and 0 bases from J, with 13 bases between. CDR3 DNA sequence: TGTGCCAGCAGCCCACGTGGAGGGAACCAAGAGACCCAGTACTTC. Protein: CASSPRGGNQETQYF.